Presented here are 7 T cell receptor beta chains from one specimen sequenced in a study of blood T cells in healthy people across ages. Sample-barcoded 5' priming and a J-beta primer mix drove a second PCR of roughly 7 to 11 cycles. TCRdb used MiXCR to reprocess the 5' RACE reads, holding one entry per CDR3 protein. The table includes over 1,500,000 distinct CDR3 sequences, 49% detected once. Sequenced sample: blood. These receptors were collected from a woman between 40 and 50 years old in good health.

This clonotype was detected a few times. CDR3 region: CSVVRGDNYGYTF. CDR3 DNA sequence: TGCAGCGTTGTGCGGGGCGACAACTATGGCTACACCTTC. The chain recombines TRBV29-1 with TRBJ1-2, with a possible D match to TRBD1 (5 bases). CDR1 is SQVTM, CDR2 ANQGSEA, per germline. This CDR3 region has 13 residues. V lost 4 bases to trimming and J lost 2 bases, with 11 bases between them.

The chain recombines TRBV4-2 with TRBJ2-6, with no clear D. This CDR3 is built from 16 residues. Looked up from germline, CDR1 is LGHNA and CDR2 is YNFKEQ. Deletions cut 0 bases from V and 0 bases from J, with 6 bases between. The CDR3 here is CASSQDSSSGANVLTF. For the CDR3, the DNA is TGTGCCAGCAGCCAAGATTCGAGCTCTGGGGCCAACGTCCTGACTTTC.

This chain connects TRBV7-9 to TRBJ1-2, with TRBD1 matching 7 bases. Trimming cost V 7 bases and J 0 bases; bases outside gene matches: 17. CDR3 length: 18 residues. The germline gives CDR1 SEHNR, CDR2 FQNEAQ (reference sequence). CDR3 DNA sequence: TGTGCCAGCAACCCGCAAGCCGGACAGGCCACGTCTAACTATGGCTACACCTTC. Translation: CASNPQAGQATSNYGYTF.

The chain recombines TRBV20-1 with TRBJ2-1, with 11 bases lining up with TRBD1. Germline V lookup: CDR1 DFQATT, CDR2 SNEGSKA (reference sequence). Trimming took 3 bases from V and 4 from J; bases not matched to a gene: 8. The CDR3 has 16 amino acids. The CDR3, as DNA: TGCAGTGCTAGTACCGGGGGGACAGGGGGTTACAATGAGCAGTTCTTC. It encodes CSASTGGTGGYNEQFF.

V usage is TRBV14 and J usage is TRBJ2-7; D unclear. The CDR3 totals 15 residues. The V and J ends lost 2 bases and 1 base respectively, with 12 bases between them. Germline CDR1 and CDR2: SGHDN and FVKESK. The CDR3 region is CASSQWAGPSYEQYF. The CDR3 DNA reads TGTGCCAGCAGCCAATGGGCTGGTCCTTCCTACGAGCAGTACTTC.

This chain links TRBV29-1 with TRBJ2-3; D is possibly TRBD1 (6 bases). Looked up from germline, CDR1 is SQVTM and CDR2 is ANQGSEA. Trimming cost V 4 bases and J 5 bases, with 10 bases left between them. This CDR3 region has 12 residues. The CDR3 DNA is TGCAGCGTTGGCGGCAGGGGAGATACGCAGTATTTT. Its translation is CSVGGRGDTQYF.

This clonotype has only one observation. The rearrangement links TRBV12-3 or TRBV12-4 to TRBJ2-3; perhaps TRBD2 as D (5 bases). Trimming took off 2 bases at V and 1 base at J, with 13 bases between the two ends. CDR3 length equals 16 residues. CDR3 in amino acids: CASSLRISRGTDTQYF. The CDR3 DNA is TGTGCCAGCAGTTTAAGGATCTCGAGGGGCACAGATACGCAGTATTTT.